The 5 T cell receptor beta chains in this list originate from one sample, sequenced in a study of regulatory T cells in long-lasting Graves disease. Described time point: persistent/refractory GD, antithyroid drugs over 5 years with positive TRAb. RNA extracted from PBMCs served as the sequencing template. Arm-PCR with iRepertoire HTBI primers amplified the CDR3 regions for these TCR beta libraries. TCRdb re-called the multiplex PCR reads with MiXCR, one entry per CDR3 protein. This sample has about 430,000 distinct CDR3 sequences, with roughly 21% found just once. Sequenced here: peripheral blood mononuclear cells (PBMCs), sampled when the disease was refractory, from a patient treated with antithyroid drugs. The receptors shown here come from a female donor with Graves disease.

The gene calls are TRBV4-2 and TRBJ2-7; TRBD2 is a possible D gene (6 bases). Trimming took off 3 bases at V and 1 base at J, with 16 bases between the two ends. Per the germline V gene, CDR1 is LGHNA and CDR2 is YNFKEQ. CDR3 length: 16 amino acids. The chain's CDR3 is CASSHPPTAGSYEQYF. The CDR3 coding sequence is TGTGCCAGCAGCCACCCACCAACGGCGGGATCCTACGAGCAGTACTTC.

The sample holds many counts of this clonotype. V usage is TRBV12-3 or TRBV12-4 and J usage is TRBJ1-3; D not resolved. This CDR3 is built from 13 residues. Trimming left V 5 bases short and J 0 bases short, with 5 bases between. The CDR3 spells CASSPFSGNTIYF. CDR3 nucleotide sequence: TGTGCCAGCAGTCCCTTCTCTGGAAACACCATATATTTT.

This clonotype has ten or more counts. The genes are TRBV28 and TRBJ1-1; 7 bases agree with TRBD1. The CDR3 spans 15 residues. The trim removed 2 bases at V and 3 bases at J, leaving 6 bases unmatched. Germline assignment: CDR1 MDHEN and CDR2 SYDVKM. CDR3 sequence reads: CASSLPRGIHTEAFF. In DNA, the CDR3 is TGTGCCAGCAGTTTACCCAGGGGGATCCACACTGAAGCTTTCTTT.

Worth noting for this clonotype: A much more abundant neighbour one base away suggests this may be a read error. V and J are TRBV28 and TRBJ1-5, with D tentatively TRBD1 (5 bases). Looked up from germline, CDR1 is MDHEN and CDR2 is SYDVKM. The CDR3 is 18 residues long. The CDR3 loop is CANSLSPRPGGSNQPQHF. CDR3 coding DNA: TGTGCCAACAGTTTATCCCCTCGTCCGGGGGGGAGCAATCAGCCCCAGCATTTT.

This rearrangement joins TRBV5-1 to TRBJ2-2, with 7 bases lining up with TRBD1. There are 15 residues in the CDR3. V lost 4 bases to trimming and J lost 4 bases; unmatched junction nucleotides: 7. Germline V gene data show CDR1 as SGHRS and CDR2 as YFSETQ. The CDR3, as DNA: TGCGCCAGCAGCATATTGGGACAGAGCACCGGGGAGCTGTTTTTT. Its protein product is CASSILGQSTGELFF.